This is a list of T cell receptor beta chains from one sample in a study of T cell clonotyping in hematopoietic cell transplantation. Method: immunoSEQ multiplex PCR; TCRdb's copy keeps in-frame clones and lacks some. Among more than 9,000 clones listed, around 87% were seen once. Material: peripheral blood mononuclear cells, obtained before stem cell transplant. These receptors all come from a woman aged 45-60 years with chronic myeloid leukemia. Some clones in this sample may be carry-over from other donors' samples. Both conserved end residues are part of each CDR3. Fields, in order: V gene, J gene, clone size, D gene, CDR3 DNA, CDR3 protein. A D gene is named only where the DNA matches it firmly. Size values are once, few and many counts, or a class for expanded clones, and some rows have none.

TRBV29-1,TRBJ2-1,.,TRBD2,TGCAGCGTGACCGGGACTAGCGGGAGGCACAATGAGCAGTTCTTC,CSVTGTSGRHNEQFF
TRBV29-1,TRBJ2-1,.,TRBD2,TGCAGCGCCCAGAAGCGGGAGGGCCGCAATGAGCAGTTCTTC,CSAQKREGRNEQFF
TRBV6-5,TRBJ2-7,.,TRBD1,TGTGCCAGTCGAGGGGGACAGGGGTCGGGCGAGCAGTACTTC,CASRGGQGSGEQYF
TRBV10-3,TRBJ2-3,.,TRBD2,TGTGCCATCAGTGAACCTAGCGGACTACTGCAAGTCCTCACAGATACGCAGTATTTT,CAISEPSGLLQVLTDTQYF
TRBV4-1,TRBJ2-7,.,TRBD2,TGCGCCAGCAGCCAAAAAGGGGAAAGCGGGGGGACCGAGCAGTACTTC,CASSQKGESGGTEQYF
TRBV19,TRBJ2-5,.,.,TGTGCCAGTAGTATGGCACCCCGAGGAGAGACCCAGTACTTC,CASSMAPRGETQYF
TRBV6-5,TRBJ2-6,.,.,TGTGCCAGCAGTTCGGGCTCTGGGGCCAACGTCCTGACTTTC,CASSSGSGANVLTF
TRBV28,TRBJ2-1,.,TRBD1,TGTGCCAGCAGTTTATCGGGACAGGGGGCTCGGAATGAGCAGTTCTTC,CASSLSGQGARNEQFF
TRBV5-1,TRBJ2-1,.,.,TGCGCCAGCAGCGTAGAAGGGAATGAGCAGTTCTTC,CASSVEGNEQFF
TRBV11-1,TRBJ1-1,.,.,TGTGCCAGCAGCTTAGAAGACACTGAAGCTTTCTTT,CASSLEDTEAFF
TRBV6-5,TRBJ2-3,.,TRBD1,TGTGCCACCACCCCTGTGGCAGGGGGAACAGATACGCAGTATTTT,CATTPVAGGTDTQYF
TRBV30,TRBJ2-7,once,TRBD2,TGTGCCTGGAGGGGTAGCGGGAGGGAGCAGTACTTC,CAWRGSGREQYF
TRBV2,TRBJ2-7,few,TRBD1,TGTGCCAGCACTTTCGACAGGGTCGAGCAGTACTTC,CASTFDRVEQYF
TRBV11-1,TRBJ2-2,once,.,TGTGCCAGCAGCTTATTCCAGGGAAACACCGGGGAGCTGTTTTTT,CASSLFQGNTGELFF
TRBV6-6,TRBJ2-5,.,TRBD1,TGTGCCAGCAGTCAGGACAGGGCGGAGACCCAGTACTTC,CASSQDRAETQYF
TRBV5-1,TRBJ1-5,.,.,TGCGCCAGCAGCTTGACAGGGAAGGGCAATCAGCCCCAGCATTTT,CASSLTGKGNQPQHF
TRBV5-1,TRBJ2-3,.,TRBD2,TGCGCCAGCAGCTGGGGGTCCGGAGGGAGGGGCACAGATACGCAGTATTTT,CASSWGSGGRGTDTQYF
TRBV4-3,TRBJ2-7,.,TRBD1,TGCGCCAGCAGGGGACAGGGATTGAACGAGCAGTACTTC,CASRGQGLNEQYF
TRBV28,TRBJ2-5,once,.,TGTGCCAGCAGTCTAGGACAGGGGTTGGGACTAGCGCCGGAGACCCAGTACTTC,CASSLGQGLGLAPETQYF
TRBV7-6,TRBJ2-7,.,TRBD2,TGTGCCAGCAGCCACACTAGCGGAGACTACGAGCAGTACTTC,CASSHTSGDYEQYF
TRBV30,TRBJ2-3,.,TRBD2,TGTGCCTGGAGTTCCGGGACTAGAGCAGATACGCAGTATTTT,CAWSSGTRADTQYF
TRBV28,TRBJ2-7,.,TRBD2,TGTGCCAGCAGTTTAGGGACTAGCCTCTACGAGCAGTACTTC,CASSLGTSLYEQYF
TRBV5-6,TRBJ2-7,few,.,TGTGCCAGCAGTCCGGGACGGTCTTACGAGCAGTACTTC,CASSPGRSYEQYF
TRBV6-4,TRBJ2-1,.,.,TGTGCCAGCCGTAAGGAGGCACAATACTCCTACAATGAGCAGTTCTTC,CASRKEAQYSYNEQFF
TRBV7-2,TRBJ2-1,.,.,TGTGCCAGCAGCTCCGCCGGCCGACAGGCCTACAATGAGCAGTTCTTC,CASSSAGRQAYNEQFF
TRBV7-6,TRBJ2-5,.,.,TGTGCCAGCAGCTTAGTGGGCCTAGAGATTGCGACCCAGTACTTC,CASSLVGLEIATQYF
TRBV4-2,TRBJ2-7,.,.,TGTGCCAGCAGCCAAGACTCAGGGGTCGAGCAGTACTTC,CASSQDSGVEQYF